Following are 32 T cell receptor beta chains from one sample sequenced in a study of control samples from healthy donors and cancer patients. The table came from immunoSEQ multiplex PCR; TCRdb's copy has only in-frame clones and leaves some out. The repertoire holds about 98,000 clones, with around 80% as singletons. The sequenced material came from blood. Receptors were obtained from a man aged 55 to 70 in good health.

The gene calls are TRBV5-1 and TRBJ2-3; no reliable D call. The CDR3 extends over 14 amino acids. Trimming took off 4 bases at V and 5 bases at J, with 14 bases between the two ends. CDR1 and CDR2 from the germline V gene are SGHRS and YFSETQ. CDR3 sequence: CASSRPGEGDTQYF. The DNA for the CDR3 is TGCGCCAGCAGCCGCCCTGGGGAAGGAGATACGCAGTATTTT.

V gene TRBV4-1 combines with J gene TRBJ1-3; D is undetermined. The germline V and J ends were trimmed by 3 bases and 0 bases, with 18 bases remaining between them. The CDR3 is 18 residues long. Germline loops: CDR1 MGHRA, CDR2 YSYEKL. The CDR3 here is CASSQGLEGLYSGNTIYF. The CDR3 nucleotides read TGCGCCAGCAGCCAGGGATTGGAGGGCCTATACTCTGGAAACACCATATATTTT.

The rearrangement uses TRBV3-1 (or the pseudogene TRBV3-2) and TRBJ1-1, with 7 bases aligning to TRBD1. This CDR3 is 14 amino acids long. V dropped 4 bases and J dropped 6; count of bases not matched to a gene: 8. Germline V gene lookup returns CDR1 LGHDT and CDR2 YNNKEL (reference sequence). This chain's CDR3 is CASSLEGANAEAFF. The DNA for the CDR3 is TGTGCCAGCAGCCTCGAGGGGGCCAACGCTGAAGCTTTCTTT.

This clone came up a few times. The rearrangement uses TRBV6-6 and TRBJ1-6, with D hard to call. The V gene lost 5 bases and the J gene lost 8 bases, with 10 bases spanning the gap. Germline assignment: CDR1 MNHNY and CDR2 SVGAGI (reference sequence). CDR3 length equals 13 residues. CDR3 sequence reads: CASSAESHSPLHF. CDR3 nucleotides: TGTGCCAGCAGTGCAGAGAGTCATTCACCCCTCCACTTT.

The chain is built from TRBV6-5 and TRBJ1-2, with no clear D. The CDR3 length is 13 residues. Trimming removed 6 bases at V and 5 bases at J, with 13 bases between. Germline V CDR1 and CDR2: MNHEY, SVGAGI. CDR3 bases: TGTGCCAGCAGCCCACCAAGCGCGTATGGCTACACCTTC. Translated, it gives CASSPPSAYGYTF.

CDR3 DNA: TGTGCCAGCAGTCACGAGGGGCGGAGGAACACTGAAGCTTTCTTT. Translating it yields CASSHEGRRNTEAFF. The J gene is TRBJ1-1, the V gene TRBV2; possible D gene TRBD1, 5 bases. The CDR3 contains 15 residues. V was clipped by 5 bases and J by 1 base, with 14 bases between them. Germline values: CDR1 SNHLY, CDR2 FYNNEI. Using reference TRBV2 and TRBJ1-1 for the parts outside the CDR3, the full variable domain is EPEVTQTPSHQVTQMGQEVILRCVPISNHLYFYWYRQILGQKVEFLVSFYNNEISEKSEIFDDQFSVERPDGSNFTLKIRSTKLEDSAMYFCASSHEGRRNTEAFFGQGTRLTVV.

The rearrangement uses TRBV9 and TRBJ2-2, with D perhaps TRBD2 (8 bases). Germline V gives CDR1 SGDLS, CDR2 YYNGEE. This CDR3 contains 16 residues. Trimming took 3 bases from V and 7 from J, leaving 19 bases between them. The CDR3 sequence: CASSASRGRGDGELFF. The CDR3 nucleotides are TGTGCCAGCAGCGCCTCAAGGGGGCGGGGGGACGGGGAGCTGTTTTTT.

The chain couples TRBV9 to TRBJ2-1; D is unclear. Germline V lookup: CDR1 SGDLS, CDR2 YYNGEE. CDR3 size: 13 residues. V was trimmed by 0 bases and J by 10 bases, leaving 11 bases between them. The CDR3 region has the DNA TGTGCCAGCAGCGTAGTGGGGAAGGTCGAGCAGTTCTTC. As protein: CASSVVGKVEQFF.

This clone was observed a few times. Within the sample, other DNA sequences also encode this same CDR3. The CDR3 bases are TGTGCCTGGAGTCCAGCGGGGGAGCAGTACTTC. Protein product: CAWSPAGEQYF. This rearrangement joins TRBV30 to TRBJ2-7; 7 bases fit TRBD2. V dropped 2 bases and J dropped 7; count of bases not matched to a gene: 2. Germline CDR1 is GTSNPN and CDR2 is SVGIG (reference sequence). The CDR3 is 11 residues long.

The CDR3 nucleotides read TGTGCCAGCAGTTTTAGCGGAGATTACAATGAGCAGTTCTTC. Protein: CASSFSGDYNEQFF. This sequence joins TRBV27 and TRBJ2-1, with a weak D call TRBD2 (6 bases). Germline lookup yields CDR1 MNHEY and CDR2 SMNVEV (reference sequence). Trimming pared 3 bases from V and 4 bases from J, leaving 10 bases between. This CDR3 has 14 residues.

The chain couples TRBV12-5 to TRBJ2-3; D unresolved. This CDR3 spans 14 amino acids. From germline, CDR1 is LGHNT and CDR2 FRNRAP. V was shortened by 6 bases and J by 3 bases, with 13 bases between the two germline ends. The CDR3 region has the DNA TGTGCTAGTGGATCCGGATTAGGGACAGATACGCAGTATTTT. Residues: CASGSGLGTDTQYF.

This chain joins TRBV7-6 and TRBJ2-1, with TRBD1 as a possible D gene (5 bases). The CDR3 has 12 amino acids. V lost 0 bases and J 9 bases, leaving 6 bases between the germline ends. The germline V gene has CDR1 SGHVS and CDR2 FNYEAQ. CDR3 DNA sequence: TGTGCCAGCAGCTTAGCACAGGCTGAGCAGTTCTTC. It specifies CASSLAQAEQFF.

This clone was seen just once. This chain uses TRBV21-1 with TRBJ1-2; the DNA was not compared with TRBD1, the D call given in the table. TRBV21-1 is tagged as a pseudogene. The CDR3 covers 14 residues. The CDR3 region has the DNA TGTGCCAAAGTAGGACAGGGGGAAGGGTATGGCTACACCTTC. Amino acid sequence: CAKVGQGEGYGYTF.

The genes are TRBV5-4 and TRBJ1-6; D gene unclear. CDR1 and CDR2 from the germline V gene are SGHNT and YYREEE (reference sequence). V was cut by 0 bases and J by 3 bases, with 7 bases left in between. The CDR3 has 15 amino acids. DNA of the CDR3: TGTGCCAGCAGCTTGGGAGGAATCTATAATTCACCCCTCCACTTT. It is translated as CASSLGGIYNSPLHF.

CDR3 DNA: TGTGCCACCAAGTGGGGAGGGCGGGAGACTGAAGCTTTCTTT. Its translation is CATKWGGRETEAFF. The J gene is TRBJ1-1, the V gene TRBV11-1; D is undetermined. Germline loops: CDR1 SGHAT, CDR2 FQDESV (reference sequence). This CDR3 spans 14 amino acids. V was shortened by 10 bases and J by 5 bases, with 20 bases between the two germline ends.

The chain recombines TRBV19 with TRBJ2-2; D could derive from TRBD1 or TRBD2 (6 bases each). This CDR3 has 19 amino acids. V was shortened by 5 bases and J by 1 base, with 23 bases between the two germline ends. Germline V CDR1 and CDR2: LNHDA, SQIVND (reference sequence). CDR3 bases: TGTGCCAGTAGTCCCCTTGATCGGGGGCTGTCGTGGAACACCGGGGAGCTGTTTTTT. Protein sequence: CASSPLDRGLSWNTGELFF.

This rearrangement joins TRBV11-2 to TRBJ1-6; maybe TRBD1 (5 bases). Deletions cut 5 bases from V and 8 bases from J, with 13 bases between. Germline CDR1 SGHAT, CDR2 FQNNGV. The CDR3 has 14 residues. CDR3 residues: CASSPGLLDSPLHF. Written as DNA, the CDR3 is TGTGCCAGCAGCCCGGGACTTCTCGATTCACCCCTCCACTTT.

The CDR3 region is CASSFRTDYGYTF. The CDR3 nucleotides read TGTGCCAGCAGTTTTCGGACGGATTATGGCTACACCTTC. The J gene is TRBJ1-2, the V gene TRBV12-3 or TRBV12-4; D is unclear. Deletions cut 3 bases from V and 5 bases from J, with 10 bases between. The CDR3 has 13 amino acids.

V usage is TRBV5-1 and J usage is TRBJ2-6; D not certain. V lost 6 bases and J 3 bases, leaving 16 bases between the germline ends. This CDR3 region has 16 residues. The germline CDR1 and CDR2 sequences are SGHRS and YFSETQ. CDR3 DNA sequence: TGCGCCAGCAATCCCTCCCCCGCAGGTGGGGCCAACGTCCTGACTTTC. The encoded protein is CASNPSPAGGANVLTF.

The V call is TRBV25-1, the J call TRBJ2-7; D might be TRBD2 (7 bases). Germline CDR1 and CDR2: MGHDK and SYGVNS. Trimming removed 7 bases at V and 2 bases at J, with 21 bases between. The CDR3 is made up of 16 amino acids. The CDR3 region is CASTLREGGSPYEQYF. CDR3 bases: TGTGCCAGCACCCTCAGGGAGGGGGGGAGTCCCTACGAGCAGTACTTC.

This clone was observed a single time. V and J are TRBV7-9 and TRBJ2-7, with TRBD1 as a possible D gene (5 bases). The CDR3 runs to 14 residues. The germline CDR1 and CDR2 sequences are SEHNR and FQNEAQ (reference sequence). V lost 6 bases and J lost 6, with 18 bases in between. The CDR3 loop is CASRVGAGPFEQYF. CDR3 in DNA: TGTGCCAGCAGAGTAGGGGCAGGGCCATTCGAGCAGTACTTC.

This chain links TRBV25-1 with TRBJ1-1, with 9 positions matching TRBD1. The CDR3 has 14 amino acids. Germline CDR1 reads MGHDK; CDR2 reads SYGVNS. V lost 3 bases to trimming and J lost 6 bases; unmatched junction nucleotides: 5. CDR3 amino acids: CASSENRGLSEAFF. CDR3 nucleotides: TGTGCCAGCAGTGAGAACAGGGGGCTATCTGAAGCTTTCTTT.

The J gene is TRBJ2-7, the V gene TRBV2; 10 nucleotides align to TRBD2. The CDR3 extends over 15 amino acids. The V gene's germline CDR1 is SNHLY and CDR2 FYNNEI. After removal of 5 bases from V and 7 bases from J, the junction contained 11 bases not matched to a gene. CDR3 in DNA: TGTGCCAGCAGTCCCCGAACTAGCGGGGCGTGGGAGCAGTACTTC. This encodes CASSPRTSGAWEQYF.

The J gene is TRBJ2-7, the V gene TRBV29-1; 13 bases map to TRBD2. This CDR3 contains 16 residues. V was clipped by 0 bases and J by 4 bases; unmatched bases: 6. CDR1 and CDR2 from the germline V gene are SQVTM and ANQGSEA. The CDR3 sequence: CSVEDRTSGREYEQYF. CDR3 nucleotides: TGCAGCGTTGAAGACCGAACTAGCGGGAGGGAATACGAGCAGTACTTC.

On this clone itself: At one of its ends the junction is not consistent with the germline gene, which may arise from a read error. The V call is TRBV6-1, the J call TRBJ2-7; 10 bases map to TRBD1. This CDR3 contains 16 residues. Germline loops: CDR1 MNHNS, CDR2 SASEGT. The CDR3 loop reads CASREEGGQGKVEQYF. DNA of the CDR3: TGTGCCAGCAGGGAAGAGGGGGGACAGGGGAAGGTCGAGCAGTACTTC.

The CDR3 loop is CASSRSRDIGEQFF. CDR3 nucleotides: TGTGCCAGCAGCCGATCCCGGGACATTGGTGAGCAGTTCTTC. The gene calls are TRBV11-1 and TRBJ2-1; D might be TRBD1 (6 bases). There are 14 residues in the CDR3. V lost 5 bases, J lost 9 bases, and 17 bases lay in between. In germline, CDR1 is SGHAT, CDR2 FQDESV (reference sequence). Complete variable domain (other parts from reference TRBV11-1 and TRBJ2-1): EAEVAQSPRYKITEKSQAVAFWCDPISGHATLYWYRQILGQGPELLVQFQDESVVDDSQLPKDRFSAERLKGVDSTLKIQPAELGDSAMYLCASSRSRDIGEQFFGPGTRLTVL.

The chain carries TRBV5-4 and TRBJ1-1; 8 bases align to TRBD1. The CDR3 is 15 residues long. CDR1 is SGHNT, CDR2 YYREEE, per germline (reference sequence). V lost 2 bases, J lost 2 bases, and 5 bases stayed unmatched. This CDR3 is CASSFTGGKNTEAFF. CDR3 nucleotides: TGTGCCAGCAGCTTCACAGGGGGGAAAAACACTGAAGCTTTCTTT.

J is TRBJ1-5 and V is TRBV2, with no clear D. V was shortened by 4 bases and J by 2 bases, with 9 bases between the two germline ends. The CDR3 loop spans 14 amino acids. Germline V gene lookup returns CDR1 SNHLY and CDR2 FYNNEI. Here the CDR3 reads CASSVERGNQPQHF. CDR3 coding DNA: TGTGCCAGCAGTGTAGAGAGGGGCAATCAGCCCCAGCATTTT. Variable domain in full (rest from reference TRBV2 and TRBJ1-5): EPEVTQTPSHQVTQMGQEVILRCVPISNHLYFYWYRQILGQKVEFLVSFYNNEISEKSEIFDDQFSVERPDGSNFTLKIRSTKLEDSAMYFCASSVERGNQPQHFGDGTRLSIL.

This clone has a single count. V gene TRBV28 combines with J gene TRBJ2-3; D not certain. Trimming stripped 3 bases from V and 6 bases from J, with 10 bases between. Per the germline V gene, CDR1 is MDHEN and CDR2 is SYDVKM. This CDR3 has 13 residues. CDR3 loop: CASSLVVEDTQYF. In DNA, the CDR3 is TGTGCCAGCAGTTTGGTTGTTGAGGATACGCAGTATTTT.

This clone has only one observation. The genes are TRBV4-1 and TRBJ2-2, with unresolved D. The germline V gene encodes CDR1 MGHRA and CDR2 YSYEKL. The CDR3 has 15 amino acids. Trimming cost V 1 base and J 4 bases, with 10 bases left between them. CDR3 region: CASSQVGYSTGELFF. As DNA, the CDR3 is TGCGCCAGCAGCCAAGTGGGCTACTCCACCGGGGAGCTGTTTTTT.

J is TRBJ2-3 and V is TRBV13; a possible D gene is TRBD2 (6 bases). The CDR3 runs 13 residues. The V and J ends lost 7 bases and 0 bases respectively, with 8 bases between them. Germline CDR1 is PRHDT and CDR2 is FYEKMQ (reference sequence). The CDR3 region is CASNLASTDTQYF. The CDR3 region has the DNA TGTGCCAGCAACCTAGCGAGCACAGATACGCAGTATTTT.

The CDR3 loop is CASCDGSRVGELFF. CDR3 nucleotide sequence: TGTGCCAGCTGCGACGGGTCTAGGGTCGGGGAGCTGTTTTTT. The chain recombines TRBV4-2 with TRBJ2-2; D unresolved. The CDR3 totals 14 residues. Germline V gene data show CDR1 as LGHNA and CDR2 as YNFKEQ. The ends were cut back, 8 bases at V and 7 bases at J, with 17 bases in the middle.